The TCR beta chain described here comes from a study of T cells in localized non-small cell lung cancer (dated by TCRdb to about 2020). About the investigation overall: T cell repertoires of approximately 250 early-stage NSCLC patients were analyzed, with tumors being compared against uninvolved tumor-adjacent lungs. The cohort comprised around 240 treatment-naïve NSCLC patients with resected, localized lung tumors. A mean age of roughly 66 years was recorded for the NSCLC patients, of whom 120 to 150 were male and 95 to 110 were female.

TCR beta CDR3 regions were sequenced from DNA using the immunoSEQ Assay. Turning to the authors' computational methods: To compute T cell density, TCR beta template counts were normalized to usable DNA, which was estimated by amplifying housekeeping genes. Richness was estimated using the preseqR package, with extrapolation to 400,000 templates for PBMC samples and to 120,000 templates for tissue samples. Clonality was calculated as one minus Pielou's evenness. To identify tissue-enriched TCRs, differential abundance testing was run on productive amino-acid clonotypes with a minimum total count of 5 and an alpha of 0.1. The Jaccard Index and the Morisita Overlap Index were used to measure how much the repertoires overlapped between compartments. TCR beta CDR3s were clustered by GLIPH together with public tetramer-defined viral CDR3s, and at least three viral sequences plus V-gene enrichment were required for viral motifs. TCRdb holds this immuneACCESS table with in-frame rearrangements only. Some clones are missing; in checked studies, unresolved V genes explain under half, and the rest has no known cause. That table is the source of V, J and clone size, and D and trimming were worked out from the DNA. Here the sample has roughly 48,000 clones; 60% to 85% occur a single time. Together, the top ten hold about a sixth of the sample.

V is reduced by 5 bases and J by 2 bases, leaving a spacing of 13 bases between them. Including the terminal cysteine and phenylalanine, the CDR3 comprises 15 residues. Only the CDR3 DNA stays, 45 bases, in frame from base 1. Reading the germline V gene gives CDR1 SGHTA and CDR2 FQGNSA. Comments on this clone: The target of this receptor is not known. No qualities accompany the bases; no much larger clone lies one base away.

Results and caveats for the whole study, not just this receptor: The highest T cell clonality was observed in uninvolved tumor-adjacent lung, where clonality exceeded that of tumor, suggesting that antigenic responses were more focused in uninvolved tumor-adjacent lung. Higher T cell density in blood was associated with longer overall survival, whereas higher clonality in adjacent lung was associated with shorter survival. Multi-region tumor sequencing was not performed, so intratumor heterogeneity could not be excluded. A median of around 50 of the top 100 tumor clones were detected in paired uninvolved adjacent lung, and around 30 of these tumor clones were also found among the top 100 clones of the paired uninvolved adjacent lung. Because the study design was exploratory, TCR variables were selected using unadjusted p-values without false-discovery rate correction.

At diagnosis, peripheral blood, uninvolved tumor-adjacent lung and tumor were collected and stored as a combination of fresh-frozen and FFPE material. For TCR repertoire profiling, the blood samples were analyzed as peripheral blood mononuclear cells. The material sequenced was peripheral blood, taken before any cancer treatment. The receptor comes from a man between 40 and 69 years old with stage I squamous cell lung carcinoma. This sequence uses TRBV7-2 and TRBJ2-1; there is no confident call for the D gene. The DNA is as follows: TGTGCCAGCAGCCCCGGGCCTCAGGCCTACAATGAGCAGTTCTTC. Its protein is CASSPGPQAYNEQFF.